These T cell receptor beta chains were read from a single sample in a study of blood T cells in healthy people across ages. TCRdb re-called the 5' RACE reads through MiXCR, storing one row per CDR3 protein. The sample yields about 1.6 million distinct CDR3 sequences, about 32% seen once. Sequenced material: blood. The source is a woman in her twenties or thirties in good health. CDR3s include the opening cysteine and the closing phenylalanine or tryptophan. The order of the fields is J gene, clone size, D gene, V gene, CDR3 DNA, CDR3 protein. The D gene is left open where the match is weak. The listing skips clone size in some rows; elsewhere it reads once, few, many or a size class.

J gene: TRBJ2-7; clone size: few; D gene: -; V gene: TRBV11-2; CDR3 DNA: TGTGCCAGCAGCTTTCGACGCGATACCTACGAGCAGTACTTC; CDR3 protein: CASSFRRDTYEQYF
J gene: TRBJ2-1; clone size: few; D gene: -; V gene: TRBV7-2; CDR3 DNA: TGTGCCAGCAGCTTAGTAGGGACTTCTAATGAGCAGTTCTTC; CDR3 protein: CASSLVGTSNEQFF
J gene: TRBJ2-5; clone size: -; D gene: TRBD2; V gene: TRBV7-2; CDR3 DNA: TGTGCCAGCAGCTTATCCTCCTCGGCTAGCGGAGGAGCAGAGACCCAGTACTTC; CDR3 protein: CASSLSSSASGGAETQYF
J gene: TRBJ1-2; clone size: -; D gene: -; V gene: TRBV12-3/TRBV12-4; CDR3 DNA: TGTGCCAGCAGTCCCATGGGGGGCCCTAGTAACTATGGCTACACCTTC; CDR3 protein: CASSPMGGPSNYGYTF
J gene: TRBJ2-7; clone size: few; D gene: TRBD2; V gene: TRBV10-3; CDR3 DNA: TGTGCCATCAGTGAGTCGGAGACTAGCGGGTACGAGCAGTACTTC; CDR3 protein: CAISESETSGYEQYF
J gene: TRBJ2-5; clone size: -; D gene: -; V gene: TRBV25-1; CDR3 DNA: TGTGCCAGTTCCCAAGAGACCCGGTACTTC; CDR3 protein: CASSQETRYF
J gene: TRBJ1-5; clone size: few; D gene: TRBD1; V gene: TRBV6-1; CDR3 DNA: TGTGCCAGCAGTGAATTTGGGACAGGGGGCAGTCAGCCCCAGCATTTT; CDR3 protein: CASSEFGTGGSQPQHF
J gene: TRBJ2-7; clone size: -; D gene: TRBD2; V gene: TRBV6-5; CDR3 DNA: TGTGCCAGCAGTTGGAGGGGAGCGGGAGGGCTATACGAGCAGTACTTC; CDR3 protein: CASSWRGAGGLYEQYF
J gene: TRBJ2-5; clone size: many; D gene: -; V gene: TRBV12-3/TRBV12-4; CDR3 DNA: TGTGCCAGCAGTTTACGGTCTTATCAAGAGACCCAGTACTTC; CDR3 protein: CASSLRSYQETQYF
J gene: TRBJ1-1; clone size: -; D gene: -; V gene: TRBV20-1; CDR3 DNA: TGCAGTGCTAGTCCCGGCGAGATGAACACTGAAGCTTTCTTT; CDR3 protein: CSASPGEMNTEAFF
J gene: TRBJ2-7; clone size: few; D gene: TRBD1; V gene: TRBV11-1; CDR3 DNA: TGTGCCAGCAGCCTCAGACAGGGGACCCCCGAGCAGTACTTC; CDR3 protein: CASSLRQGTPEQYF
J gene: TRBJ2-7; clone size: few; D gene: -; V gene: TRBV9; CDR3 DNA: TGTGCCAGCAGTTCGAACAGGGGGGCGGGAGCCTACGAGCAGTACTTC; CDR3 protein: CASSSNRGAGAYEQYF
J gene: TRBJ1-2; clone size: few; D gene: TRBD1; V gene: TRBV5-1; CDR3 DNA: TGCGCCGGCAGCCCGGGGACAGGGGGCGATGGCTACACCTTC; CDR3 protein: CAGSPGTGGDGYTF
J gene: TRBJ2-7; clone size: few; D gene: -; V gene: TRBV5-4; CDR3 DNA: TGTGCCAGCAGCTTGAAAGCATCATCGGGAGGGGGCCACGAGCAGTACTTC; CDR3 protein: CASSLKASSGGGHEQYF
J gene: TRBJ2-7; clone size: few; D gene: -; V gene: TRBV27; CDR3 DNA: TGTGCCAGCGGCCGTTTCGGTTCCTACGAGCAGTACTTC; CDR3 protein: CASGRFGSYEQYF
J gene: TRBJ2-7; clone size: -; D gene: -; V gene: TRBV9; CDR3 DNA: TGTGCCAGCAGCGAGGGGTACCGTTTATCCTACGAGCAGTACTTC; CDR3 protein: CASSEGYRLSYEQYF
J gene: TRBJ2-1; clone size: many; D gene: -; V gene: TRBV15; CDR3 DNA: TGTGCCACCAGTCCCCAGGCGGGCGGCTCCTACAATGAGCAGTTCTTC; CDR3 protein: CATSPQAGGSYNEQFF
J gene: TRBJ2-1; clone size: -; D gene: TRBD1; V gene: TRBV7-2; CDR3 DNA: TGTGCCAGCAGCATACAGGGGTCTAGGGATGAGCAGTTCTTC; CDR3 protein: CASSIQGSRDEQFF
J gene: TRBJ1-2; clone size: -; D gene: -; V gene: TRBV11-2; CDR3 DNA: TGTGCCAGCAGCTTAGGTAGTTGGCAAGGATATGGCTACACCTTC; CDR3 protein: CASSLGSWQGYGYTF
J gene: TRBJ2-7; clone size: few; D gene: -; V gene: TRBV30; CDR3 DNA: TGTGCCTGGAGTGACGGAGGCCACGAGCAGTACTTC; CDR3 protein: CAWSDGGHEQYF
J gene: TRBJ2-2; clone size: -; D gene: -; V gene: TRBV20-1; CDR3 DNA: TGCAGTGCTAGTCCCCAGACTACCTCCACCGGGGAGCTGTTTTTT; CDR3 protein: CSASPQTTSTGELFF
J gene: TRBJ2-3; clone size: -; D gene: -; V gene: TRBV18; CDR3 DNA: TGTGCCAGCTCACCACCGACGGGGTCCCTCACAGATACGCAGTATTTT; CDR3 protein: CASSPPTGSLTDTQYF
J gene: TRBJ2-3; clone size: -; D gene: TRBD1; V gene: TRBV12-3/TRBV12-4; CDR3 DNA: TGTGCCAGCAACCCCAATAGGACAGGGCCCCCAGATACGCAGTATTTT; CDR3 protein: CASNPNRTGPPDTQYF
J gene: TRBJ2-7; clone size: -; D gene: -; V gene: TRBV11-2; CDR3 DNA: TGTGCCAGCAGCTTAGTGGGACATCCCTACGAGCAGTACTTC; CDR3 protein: CASSLVGHPYEQYF
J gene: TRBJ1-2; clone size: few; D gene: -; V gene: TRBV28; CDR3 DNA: TGTGCCAGCAGTTCACATCAGGGGTCTAACTATGGCTACACCTTC; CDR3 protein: CASSSHQGSNYGYTF
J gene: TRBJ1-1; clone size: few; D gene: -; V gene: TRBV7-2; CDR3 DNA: TGTGCCAGCAGAGTGGGGGGGTTAACTGAAGCTTTCTTT; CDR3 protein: CASRVGGLTEAFF
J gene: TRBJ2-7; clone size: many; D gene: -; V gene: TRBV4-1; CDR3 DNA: TGCGCCAGCAGCCAAGATGTCAGTGCCTACGAGCAGTACTTC; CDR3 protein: CASSQDVSAYEQYF
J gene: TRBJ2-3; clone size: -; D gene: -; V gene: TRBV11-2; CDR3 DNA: TGTGCCAGCAGCTTAGATCAGGGGAGTAGCACAGATACGCAGTATTTT; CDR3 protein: CASSLDQGSSTDTQYF
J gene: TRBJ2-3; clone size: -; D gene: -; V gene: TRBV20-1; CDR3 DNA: TGCAGTGCTAGAGATCCGAGGGGTACAGATACGCATTATTTT; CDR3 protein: CSARDPRGTDTHYF
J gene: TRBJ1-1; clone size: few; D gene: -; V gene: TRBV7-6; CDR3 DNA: TGTGCCAGCAGCTTCGGACTTGACACTGAAGCTTTCTTT; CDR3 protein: CASSFGLDTEAFF
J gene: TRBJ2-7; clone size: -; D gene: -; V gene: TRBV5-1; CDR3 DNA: TGCGCCAGCAGCTGGCCTCCAGACCGCTCCGTAGACTACGAGCAGTACTTC; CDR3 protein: CASSWPPDRSVDYEQYF
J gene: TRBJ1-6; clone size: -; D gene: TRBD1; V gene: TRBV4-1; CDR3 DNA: TGCGCCAGCAGCCAACCGGGACAGGGGTTACACTCACCCCTCCACTTT; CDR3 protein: CASSQPGQGLHSPLHF
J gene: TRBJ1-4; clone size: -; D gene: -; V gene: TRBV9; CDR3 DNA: TGTGCCAGCAGCGTAGGGGGGAGAGCAACTAATGAAAAACTGTTTTTT; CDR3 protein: CASSVGGRATNEKLFF
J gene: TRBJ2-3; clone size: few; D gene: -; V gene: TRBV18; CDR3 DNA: TGTGCCAGCTCACCAGTGCCGGGATCGGACACAGATACGCAGTATTTT; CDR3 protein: CASSPVPGSDTDTQYF
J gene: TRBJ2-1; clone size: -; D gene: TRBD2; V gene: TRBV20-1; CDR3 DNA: TGCAGTGCTGGAACCAATAGCGGGAGGCCAGAAGAATCCGACGATGAGCAGTTCTTC; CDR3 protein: CSAGTNSGRPEESDDEQFF
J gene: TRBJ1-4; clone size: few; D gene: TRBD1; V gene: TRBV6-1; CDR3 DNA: TGTGCCAGCGGTCGACAGGGGGTTTGGGAAAAACTGTTTTTT; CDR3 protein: CASGRQGVWEKLFF
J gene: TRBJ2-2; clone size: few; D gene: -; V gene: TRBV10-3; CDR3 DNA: TGTGCCATCAGCGGGTTAGTCGGGGAGCTGTTTTTT; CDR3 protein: CAISGLVGELFF
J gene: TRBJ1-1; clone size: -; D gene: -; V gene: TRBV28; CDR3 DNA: TGTGCCAGCAATAATCGAGGCGATATGAACACTGAAGCTTTCTTT; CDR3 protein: CASNNRGDMNTEAFF